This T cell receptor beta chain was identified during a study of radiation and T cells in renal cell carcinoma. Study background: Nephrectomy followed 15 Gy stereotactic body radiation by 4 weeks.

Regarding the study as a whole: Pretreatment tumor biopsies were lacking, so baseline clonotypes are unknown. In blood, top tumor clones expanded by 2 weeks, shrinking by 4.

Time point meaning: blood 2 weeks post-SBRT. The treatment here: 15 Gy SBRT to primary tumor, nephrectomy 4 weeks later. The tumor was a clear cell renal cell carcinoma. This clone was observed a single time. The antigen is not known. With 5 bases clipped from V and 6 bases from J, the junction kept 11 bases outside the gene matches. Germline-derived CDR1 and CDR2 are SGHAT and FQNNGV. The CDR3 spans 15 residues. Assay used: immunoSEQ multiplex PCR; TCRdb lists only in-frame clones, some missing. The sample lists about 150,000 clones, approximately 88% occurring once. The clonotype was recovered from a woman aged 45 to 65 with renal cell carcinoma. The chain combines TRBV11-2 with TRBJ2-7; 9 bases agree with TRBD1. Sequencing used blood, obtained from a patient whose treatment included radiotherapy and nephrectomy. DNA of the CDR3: TGTGCCAGCAGCCGAGGAGGGACAGGGCCTCTCGAGCAGTACTTC. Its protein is CASSRGGTGPLEQYF.